The clone carrying this TCR beta chain came up a few times. This record comes from a study of patients and donors after allogeneic stem cell transplantation. Germline CDR1 reads DFQATT; CDR2 reads SNEGSKA (reference sequence). The ends lost 3 bases at V and 5 bases at J; junction bases unmatched: 11. The CDR3 extends over 15 amino acids. TCRdb independently ran MiXCR on the RT-PCR reads; one entry per CDR3 protein. The sample yields roughly 940,000 distinct CDR3 sequences, more than 15% seen once. Sequencing was performed on blood, either unsorted or a sorted T cell fraction (not recorded which). The J gene is TRBJ2-3, the V gene TRBV20-1; TRBD2 agrees at 7 bases. The receptor's source is a human donor who was either an allogeneic HSCT recipient or a stem cell or donor lymphocyte infusion donor (not recorded which). It is not recorded whose cells these are; they may come from a transplant donor. Written as DNA, the CDR3 is TGCAGTGCTAGCCTGTTGACTAGCAAAGAAGATACGCAGTATTTT. Residues: CSASLLTSKEDTQYF.